This T cell receptor beta chain was recorded in a study of OX40 agonist ivuxolimab in advanced cancers. Findings and caveats of the study: Normalized T-cell clonal expansion was also low in some nonresponders. Mean expanded clone counts were higher in CD8+ than CD4+ T cells.

The protocol was immunoSEQ multiplex PCR, while the TCRdb copy is restricted to in-frame clones and leaves out a portion. Of about 80,000 clones in the sample, approximately 92% are singletons; the top ten hold over 8.5%. Remarks on this clone: Its target is unknown.

Sequenced material: CD4+ or CD8+ T cells sorted from blood, taken in a trial of the OX40 agonist ivuxolimab. The source is an adult with an advanced solid tumor such as melanoma, head and neck, liver or kidney cancer.

CDR3 protein: CASSVGDLSNQPQHF. CDR3 nucleotides: TGTGCCAGCAGCGTAGGAGATCTTAGCAATCAGCCCCAGCATTTT. J is TRBJ1-5 and V is TRBV9; D not resolved. Between the trimmed V and J ends, which lost 0 bases and 0 bases, there was a span of 7 bases. The CDR3 extends over 15 amino acids. The germline V gene encodes CDR1 SGDLS and CDR2 YYNGEE.